This TCR beta chain was sequenced in a study of metastatic and nonmetastatic thyroid tumors. As for the study in general: A comparison of repertoires was made across blood and tumor or nodule tissue from malignant and benign thyroid patients.

CDR1 WNHNN and CDR2 SYGVQD come from the germline V gene (reference sequence). The CDR3 contains 13 residues. Deletions cut 0 bases from V and 7 bases from J, with 7 bases between. In its sample, this clone ranks as medium-sized. No treatment had been given to any patient before thyroid surgery. MiXCR re-clonotyped the PCR reads for TCRdb. Here the sample spans some 15,000 clones, roughly a fifth being singletons. Sequenced sample: blood. This TCR was sampled from a female donor with papillary thyroid cancer or a benign thyroid nodule (not recorded which). Some clones in this sample may be carry-over from other donors' samples. This rearrangement joins TRBV10-1 to TRBJ1-5; D is unclear. In DNA, the CDR3 is TGCGCCAGCAGTGAGTCCAAGGAGCAGCCCCAGCATTTT. It is translated as CASSESKEQPQHF.